Each of the 13 T cell receptor beta chains below was sequenced from the same sample in a study of OX40 agonist ivuxolimab in advanced cancers. Assay: immunoSEQ multiplex PCR; the TCRdb copy retains only in-frame clones and omits some. The table shows tens of thousands of clones, with about 89% occurring only once. The sequencing used CD4+ or CD8+ T cells sorted from blood, collected in a trial of the OX40 agonist ivuxolimab. These receptors were taken from an adult with an advanced solid tumor such as melanoma, head and neck, liver or kidney cancer.

The chain is built from TRBV7-9 and TRBJ2-5; D perhaps matches TRBD1 (6 bases). Germline loops: CDR1 SEHNR, CDR2 FQNEAQ (reference sequence). The ends were cut back, 4 bases at V and 6 bases at J, with 18 bases in the middle. CDR3 length: 15 residues. The CDR3 DNA follows: TGTGCCAGCAGCTCTCAAGGGCAGGGGCGTAAGACCCAGTACTTC. This codes for CASSSQGQGRKTQYF. Full variable domain (remainder filled in from reference TRBV7-9 and TRBJ2-5): DTGVSQNPRHKITKRGQNVTFRCDPISEHNRLYWYRQTLGQGPEFLTYFQNEAQLEKSRLLSDRFSAERPKGSFSTLEIQRTEQGDSAMYLCASSSQGQGRKTQYFGPGTRLLVL.

V usage is TRBV18 and J usage is TRBJ2-5, with TRBD2 identical over 11 bases. The CDR3 totals 14 residues. Losses at the gene ends were 6 bases for V and 3 bases for J; bases not matched to a gene: 3. The germline V gene encodes CDR1 KGHSH and CDR2 LQKENI. This CDR3 is CASSPGLAEETQYF. CDR3 nucleotide sequence: TGTGCCAGCTCGCCGGGACTAGCGGAAGAGACCCAGTACTTC.

This CDR3 reads CASSYERGASSPLHF. The CDR3 DNA is TGTGCCAGCAGTTACGAAAGGGGGGCGAGTTCACCCCTCCACTTT. The rearrangement uses TRBV6-5 and TRBJ1-6, with a possible D match to TRBD1 (6 bases). This CDR3 spans 15 amino acids. Germline V gene sequence: CDR1 MNHEY, CDR2 SVGAGI. V shed 2 bases and J shed 9 bases, with 14 bases lying between them.

The chain employs TRBV6-5 and TRBJ1-5; no definite D call. Germline assignment: CDR1 MNHEY and CDR2 SVGAGI. V lost 3 bases, J lost 1 base, and 4 bases lay in between. The CDR3 consists of 13 residues. CDR3 bases: TGTGCCAGCAGTTATCGGAGCAATCAGCCCCAGCATTTT. Translated, it gives CASSYRSNQPQHF.

This chain uses TRBV29-1 with TRBJ1-1; tentative D call: TRBD1 (6 bases). The CDR3 is 13 amino acids. Germline CDR1 and CDR2: SQVTM and ANQGSEA. V was pared by 7 bases and J by 6 bases, with 18 bases between. The chain's CDR3 is CSALGQSRAEAFF. CDR3 sequence (DNA): TGCAGCGCCCTCGGACAGTCTAGGGCTGAAGCTTTCTTT.

The chain uses TRBV5-1 and TRBJ2-6; maybe TRBD1 (6 bases). V was cut by 1 base and J by 4 bases, with 9 bases left in between. This CDR3 contains 15 residues. From germline, CDR1 is SGHRS and CDR2 YFSETQ. CDR3 sequence (DNA): TGCGCCAGCAGCTTGACCAGGGGAGGGGCCAACGTCCTGACTTTC. It translates to CASSLTRGGANVLTF.

The J gene is TRBJ1-2, the V gene TRBV11-2, with D possibly matching TRBD1 (5 bases). This CDR3 contains 17 residues. CDR1 is SGHAT, CDR2 FQNNGV, per germline. V was shortened by 3 bases and J by 5 bases, with 22 bases between the two germline ends. CDR3 nucleotide sequence: TGTGCCAGCAGCTTCGGTTCAGGGCTTTTGATGGGGTATGGCTACACCTTC. Its translation: CASSFGSGLLMGYGYTF.

This chain links TRBV11-1 with TRBJ2-1, with D perhaps matching TRBD1 or TRBD2 (5 bases each). With 5 bases removed from V and 4 bases from J, the gap between germline ends came to 18 bases. Germline CDR1 and CDR2: SGHAT and FQDESV (reference sequence). The CDR3 totals 16 residues. In DNA, the CDR3 is TGTGCCAGCAGCCGAACCGGGACGACTCGTTACAATGAGCAGTTCTTC. Translating it yields CASSRTGTTRYNEQFF.

The CDR3 loop is CASSSPSGTPDEQYF. CDR3 nucleotides: TGTGCCAGCAGTTCACCTAGCGGGACACCGGACGAGCAGTACTTC. The chain employs TRBV6-5 and TRBJ2-7, with 9 bases lining up with TRBD2. CDR3 length: 15 amino acids. Germline CDR1 MNHEY, CDR2 SVGAGI. V was pared by 4 bases and J by 5 bases, with 9 bases of the junction left unmatched.

The V call is TRBV9, the J call TRBJ2-4; 7 bases agree with TRBD2. Losses at the gene ends were 3 bases for V and 9 bases for J; bases not matched to a gene: 9. The CDR3 contains 14 residues. The germline V gene has CDR1 SGDLS and CDR2 YYNGEE. CDR3 sequence: CASSAPSGYGIQYF. The CDR3, as DNA: TGTGCCAGCAGCGCGCCTAGCGGTTATGGCATTCAGTACTTC.

The chain employs TRBV5-4 and TRBJ1-2; D is perhaps TRBD1 (6 bases). The V and J ends lost 5 bases and 2 bases respectively, with 13 bases between them. Germline V gene data show CDR1 as SGHNT and CDR2 as YYREEE (reference sequence). The length of the CDR3 is 14 residues. For the CDR3, the DNA is TGTGCCAGCAGACGAACCGGACAGAACTATGGCTACACCTTC. This gives the protein CASRRTGQNYGYTF.

This sequence joins TRBV19 and TRBJ1-2, with D maybe TRBD1 (5 bases). V dropped 4 bases and J dropped 7 bases, with 22 bases sitting between them. Per germline, CDR1 LNHDA and CDR2 SQIVND (reference sequence). The length of the CDR3 is 16 residues. CDR3 coding DNA: TGTGCCAGTAGTACACCGTGGCACACGGGGCTCAGTGGCTACACCTTC. Its protein product is CASSTPWHTGLSGYTF.

This chain connects TRBV7-2 to TRBJ2-1, with a weak D call TRBD2 (6 bases). The CDR3 extends over 16 amino acids. Germline CDR1 SGHTA, CDR2 FQGNSA. V lost 4 bases to trimming and J lost 5 bases, with 18 bases between them. In nucleotides, the CDR3 is TGTGCCAGCAGCTCGAGGGCGGGAAGGGGTCACAATGAGCAGTTCTTC. Protein sequence: CASSSRAGRGHNEQFF. The complete variable domain, with remaining parts taken from reference TRBV7-2 and TRBJ2-1, reads GAGVSQSPSNKVTEKGKDVELRCDPISGHTALYWYRQSLGQGLEFLIYFQGNSAPDKSGLPSDRFSAERTGGSVSTLTIQRTQQEDSAVYLCASSSRAGRGHNEQFFGPGTRLTVL.